Presented here are 14 T cell receptor beta chains from one specimen sequenced in a study of identical twins. TCRdb processed the 5' RACE reads anew with MiXCR; each CDR3 protein has one entry. The repertoire has roughly 350,000 distinct CDR3 sequences, approximately 13% of them found once; the top ten carry just over 7%. The same data also contributed to another study, on yellow fever vaccine responses in identical twins.

The sequencing sample was made of CD8+ T cells sorted from blood. The receptor source for this set is a woman under 30 in good health.

This clonotype showed up just a few times. The chain combines TRBV9 with TRBJ2-1; no firm D call. CDR1 and CDR2 (germline): SGDLS, YYNGEE. V was pared by 0 bases and J by 6 bases, with 16 bases between. The CDR3 contains 16 residues. For the CDR3, the DNA is TGTGCCAGCAGCGTAGAGGGCGGAAGAGAAGGCAATGAGCAGTTCTTC. This gives the protein CASSVEGGREGNEQFF.

Only a few counts were recorded for this clonotype. This rearrangement joins TRBV3-1 to TRBJ2-5; 15 bases align to TRBD2. Per the germline V gene, CDR1 is LGHDT and CDR2 is YNNKEL (reference sequence). V gave up 0 bases and J gave up 2 bases; unmatched junction bases: 13. The CDR3 is 21 amino acids. This chain's CDR3 is CASSQEVFRTSGGADQETQYF. Here the CDR3 DNA reads TGTGCCAGCAGCCAAGAAGTATTCAGGACTAGCGGGGGGGCCGATCAAGAGACCCAGTACTTC.

This clonotype occurred a few times. CDR3 residues: CASSPGTSGTKPRTQYF. The CDR3 DNA reads as TGTGCCAGCAGCCCCGGGACTAGCGGGACCAAACCGCGTACGCAGTATTTT. The chain has TRBV7-9 and TRBJ2-3; 13 nucleotides match TRBD2. The CDR3 sequence is 17 residues long. Germline V gene data show CDR1 as SEHNR and CDR2 as FQNEAQ (reference sequence). V was clipped by 5 bases and J by 8 bases; unmatched bases: 13.

V gene TRBV4-2 combines with J gene TRBJ2-1, with D hard to call. The CDR3 spans 15 residues. From germline, CDR1 is LGHNA and CDR2 YNFKEQ. V lost 0 bases and J lost 0, with 6 bases in between. The CDR3 sequence is CASSQDEASYNEQFF. The CDR3 region has the DNA TGTGCCAGCAGCCAAGATGAGGCCTCCTACAATGAGCAGTTCTTC.

This clonotype was seen only a few times. J is TRBJ1-1 and V is TRBV13, with a weak D call TRBD1 (5 bases). The germline V gene encodes CDR1 PRHDT and CDR2 FYEKMQ (reference sequence). The CDR3 runs to 11 residues. V lost 4 bases and J 7 bases, leaving 7 bases between the germline ends. CDR3 sequence: CASSWGREAFF. CDR3 nucleotide sequence: TGTGCCAGCAGCTGGGGCCGTGAAGCTTTCTTT.

This clonotype has a handful of counts. The rearrangement joins TRBV9 to TRBJ2-1; 11 positions agree with TRBD2. The CDR3 totals 15 residues. With 2 bases clipped from V and 5 bases from J, the junction kept 3 bases outside the gene matches. Germline CDR1 reads SGDLS; CDR2 reads YYNGEE. The DNA of the CDR3 is TGTGCCAGCAGCGTTCTAGCGGGAGGAGACAATGAGCAGTTCTTC. Amino acid sequence: CASSVLAGGDNEQFF.

The V call is TRBV27, the J call TRBJ2-7, with 13 bases identical to TRBD2. The CDR3 has 17 amino acids. The ends lost 3 bases at V and 3 bases at J; junction bases unmatched: 8. CDR1 MNHEY and CDR2 SMNVEV come from the germline V gene (reference sequence). CDR3 coding DNA: TGTGCCAGCAGTTTGAGAGGGACTAGCGGGGATAACTACGAGCAGTACTTC. Translation: CASSLRGTSGDNYEQYF.

A few counts support this clonotype. This chain connects TRBV3-1 to TRBJ2-2; 12 bases map to TRBD2. The CDR3 contains 15 residues. In germline, CDR1 is LGHDT, CDR2 YNNKEL (reference sequence). The V segment lost 6 bases and the J segment 6 bases; nucleotides outside the gene matches: 5. CDR3 coding DNA: TGTGCCAGCAGTCCGACTAGCGGGGGTTCCGGGGAGCTGTTTTTT. It codes for CASSPTSGGSGELFF. The complete variable domain, with remaining parts taken from reference TRBV3-1 and TRBJ2-2, reads DTAVSQTPKYLVTQMGNDKSIKCEQNLGHDTMYWYKQDSKKFLKIMFSYNNKELIINETVPNRFSPKSPDKAHLNLHINSLELGDSAVYFCASSPTSGGSGELFFGEGSRLTVL.

The sample holds a few counts of this clonotype. V usage is TRBV29-1 and J usage is TRBJ2-7; D gene ambiguous. Per germline, CDR1 SQVTM and CDR2 ANQGSEA. With 2 bases removed from V and 4 bases from J, the gap between germline ends came to 6 bases. The CDR3 has 11 residues. Here the CDR3 reads CSVEKGYEQYF. As DNA, the CDR3 is TGCAGCGTTGAAAAAGGGTACGAGCAGTACTTC.

The sample holds a few counts of this clonotype. The CDR3 reads CASSWRGDRAFTGANVLTF. The CDR3, as DNA: TGCGCCAGCAGCTGGAGAGGGGACAGGGCCTTTACTGGGGCCAACGTCCTGACTTTC. This chain joins TRBV5-1 and TRBJ2-6; 9 bases are a match to TRBD1. CDR3 length: 19 amino acids. CDR1 and CDR2 (germline): SGHRS, YFSETQ. After removal of 3 bases from V and 2 bases from J, the junction contained 12 bases not matched to a gene.

This clonotype has a handful of counts. The chain combines TRBV2 with TRBJ2-2, with D maybe TRBD1 (6 bases). The CDR3 extends over 16 amino acids. Germline CDR1 reads SNHLY; CDR2 reads FYNNEI. V lost 10 bases, J lost 5 bases, and 23 bases lay in between. In DNA form, the CDR3 reads TGTGCCATCTTGATACCCGGGACAAAAGCAACCGGGGAGCTGTTTTTT. Translating gives CAILIPGTKATGELFF.

This clonotype appeared many times. The CDR3 coding sequence is TGCAGCGTTGTTACTAGGGAGCAGTTCTTC. Translating it yields CSVVTREQFF. The genes are TRBV29-1 and TRBJ2-1, with D tentatively TRBD2 (5 bases). V shed 4 bases and J shed 10 bases, with 8 bases lying between them. The CDR3 is 10 amino acids. The germline CDR1 and CDR2 sequences are SQVTM and ANQGSEA.

This chain uses TRBV7-9 with TRBJ2-3; 7 bases line up with TRBD2. V gave up 7 bases and J gave up 4 bases; unmatched junction bases: 8. This CDR3 region has 14 residues. Germline lookup yields CDR1 SEHNR and CDR2 FQNEAQ (reference sequence). CDR3 coding DNA: TGTGCCAGCACTCCTCCGGGAGGTTCAGATACGCAGTATTTT. As protein: CASTPPGGSDTQYF.

The rearrangement joins TRBV28 to TRBJ1-6; TRBD1 agrees at 7 bases. Germline-derived CDR1 and CDR2 are MDHEN and SYDVKM. The CDR3 runs to 15 residues. After removal of 7 bases from V and 4 bases from J, the junction contained 7 bases not matched to a gene. Here the CDR3 DNA reads TGTGCCAGCAATGAACAGGGGAATTATAATTCACCCCTCCACTTT. Translated: CASNEQGNYNSPLHF.